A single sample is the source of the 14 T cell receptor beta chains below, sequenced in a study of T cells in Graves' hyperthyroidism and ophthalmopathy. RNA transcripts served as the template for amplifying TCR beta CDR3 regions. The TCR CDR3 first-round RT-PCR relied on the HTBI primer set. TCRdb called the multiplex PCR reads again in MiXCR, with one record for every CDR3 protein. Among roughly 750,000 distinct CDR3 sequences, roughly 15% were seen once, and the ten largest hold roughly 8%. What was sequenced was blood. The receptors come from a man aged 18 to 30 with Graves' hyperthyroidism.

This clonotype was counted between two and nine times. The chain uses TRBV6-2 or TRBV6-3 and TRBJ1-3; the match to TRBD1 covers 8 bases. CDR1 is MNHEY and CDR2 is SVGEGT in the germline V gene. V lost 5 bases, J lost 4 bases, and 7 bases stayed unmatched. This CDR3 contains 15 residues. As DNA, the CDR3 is TGTGCCAGCAGTACATCAGGGACAGGCGGAAACACCATATATTTT. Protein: CASSTSGTGGNTIYF.

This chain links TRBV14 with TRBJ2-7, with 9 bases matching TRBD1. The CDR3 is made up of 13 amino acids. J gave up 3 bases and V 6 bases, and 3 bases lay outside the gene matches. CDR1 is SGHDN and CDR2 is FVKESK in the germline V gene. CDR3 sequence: CASRGTGYYEQYF. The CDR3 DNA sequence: TGTGCCAGCAGAGGGACAGGGTACTACGAGCAGTACTTC.

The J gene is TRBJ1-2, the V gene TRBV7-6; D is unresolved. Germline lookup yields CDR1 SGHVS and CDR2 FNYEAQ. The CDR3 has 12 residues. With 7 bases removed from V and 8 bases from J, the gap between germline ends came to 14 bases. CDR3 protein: CASTPDGNGYTF. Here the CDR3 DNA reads TGTGCCAGCACCCCGGACGGGAACGGCTACACCTTC.

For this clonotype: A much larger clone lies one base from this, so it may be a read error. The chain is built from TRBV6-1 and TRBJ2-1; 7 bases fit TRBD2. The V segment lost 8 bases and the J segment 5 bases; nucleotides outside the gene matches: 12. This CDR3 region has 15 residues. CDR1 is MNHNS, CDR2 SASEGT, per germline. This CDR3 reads CASAPFSGPHNEQFF. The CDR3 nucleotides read TGTGCCAGCGCACCCTTTAGCGGGCCCCACAATGAGCAGTTCTTC.

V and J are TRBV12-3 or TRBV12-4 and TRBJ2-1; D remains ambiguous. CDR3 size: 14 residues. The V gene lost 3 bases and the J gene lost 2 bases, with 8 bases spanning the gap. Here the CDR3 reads CASSFVGTYNEQFF. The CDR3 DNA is TGTGCCAGCAGTTTCGTGGGGACCTACAATGAGCAGTTCTTC.

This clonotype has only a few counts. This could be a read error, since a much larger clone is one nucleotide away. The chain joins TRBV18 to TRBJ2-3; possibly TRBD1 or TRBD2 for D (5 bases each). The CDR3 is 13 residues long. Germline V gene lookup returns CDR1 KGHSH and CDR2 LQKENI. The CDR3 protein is CASSAGITGTQYF. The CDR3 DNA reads TGTGCCAGCTCGGCGGGTATAACAGGTACGCAGTATTTT.

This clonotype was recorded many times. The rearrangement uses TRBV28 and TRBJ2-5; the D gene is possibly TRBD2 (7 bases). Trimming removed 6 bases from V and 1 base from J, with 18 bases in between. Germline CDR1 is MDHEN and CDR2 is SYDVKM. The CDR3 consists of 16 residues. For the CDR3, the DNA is TGTGCCAGCAGCCCTGTCGCGGGGGCAGCCCAAGAGACCCAGTACTTC. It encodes CASSPVAGAAQETQYF. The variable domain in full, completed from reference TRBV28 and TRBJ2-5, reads DVKVTQSSRYLVKRTGEKVFLECVQDMDHENMFWYRQDPGLGLRLIYFSYDVKMKEKGDIPEGYSVSREKKERFSLILESASTNQTSMYLCASSPVAGAAQETQYFGPGTRLLVL.

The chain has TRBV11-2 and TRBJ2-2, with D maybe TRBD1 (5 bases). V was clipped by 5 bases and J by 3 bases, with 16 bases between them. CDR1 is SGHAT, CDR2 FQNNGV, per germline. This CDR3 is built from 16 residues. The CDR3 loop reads CASSTWPRVYTGELFF. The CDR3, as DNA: TGTGCCAGCAGCACCTGGCCCAGGGTTTACACCGGGGAGCTGTTTTTT.

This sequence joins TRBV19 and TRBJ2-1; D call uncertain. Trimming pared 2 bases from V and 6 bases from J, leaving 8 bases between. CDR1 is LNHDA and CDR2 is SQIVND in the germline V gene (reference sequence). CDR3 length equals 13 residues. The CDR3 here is CASSILPPNEQFF. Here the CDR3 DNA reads TGTGCCAGTAGTATACTACCGCCCAATGAGCAGTTCTTC.

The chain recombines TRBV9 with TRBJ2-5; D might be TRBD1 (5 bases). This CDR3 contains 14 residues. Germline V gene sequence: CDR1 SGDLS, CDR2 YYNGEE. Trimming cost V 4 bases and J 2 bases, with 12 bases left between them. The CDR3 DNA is TGTGCCAGCAGCACTCAGGGCGGACAAGAGACCCAGTACTTC. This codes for CASSTQGGQETQYF.

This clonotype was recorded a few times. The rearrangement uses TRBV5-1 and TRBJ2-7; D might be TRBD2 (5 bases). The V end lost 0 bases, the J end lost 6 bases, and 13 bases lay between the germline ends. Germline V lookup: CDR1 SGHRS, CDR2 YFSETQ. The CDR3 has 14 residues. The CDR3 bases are TGCGCCAGCAGCTTGGGTGCTGCGGACTCCGAGCAGTACTTC. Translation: CASSLGAADSEQYF.

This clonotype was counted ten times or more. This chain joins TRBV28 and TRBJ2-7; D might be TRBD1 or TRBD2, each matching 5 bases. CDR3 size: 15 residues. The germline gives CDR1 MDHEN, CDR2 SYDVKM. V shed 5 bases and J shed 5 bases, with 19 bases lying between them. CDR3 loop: CASSTGSEGRDEQYF. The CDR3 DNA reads TGTGCCAGCAGTACAGGTTCAGAGGGCCGGGACGAGCAGTACTTC.

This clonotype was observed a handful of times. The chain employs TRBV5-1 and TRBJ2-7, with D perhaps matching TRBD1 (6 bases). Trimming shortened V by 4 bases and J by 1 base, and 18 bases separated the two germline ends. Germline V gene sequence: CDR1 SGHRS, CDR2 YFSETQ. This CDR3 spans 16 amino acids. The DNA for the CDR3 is TGCGCCAGCAGCCGTTGGTTGGCAGGGGAATCCTACGAGCAGTACTTC. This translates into CASSRWLAGESYEQYF.

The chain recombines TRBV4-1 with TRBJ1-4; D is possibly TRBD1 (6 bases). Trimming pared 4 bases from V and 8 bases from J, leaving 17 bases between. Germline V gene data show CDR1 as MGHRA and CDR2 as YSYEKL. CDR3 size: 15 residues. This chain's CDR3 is CASSPQDRGTEKLFF. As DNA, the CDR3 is TGCGCCAGCAGCCCACAGGACAGAGGGACGGAAAAACTGTTTTTT.